This TCR beta chain was profiled in a study of neurological immune-mediated disorders. The study, taken as a whole, reports: Patients with HTLV-1-associated myelopathy showed the most TCR clonal expansion. Those with multiple sclerosis showed the least, falling below healthy controls. Phylogenetic grouping assigned the repertoires of 18 of 34 multiple sclerosis patients to a single related-CDR3 cluster, which may represent a signature.

TCRdb redid the calling of the 5' RACE reads with MiXCR, one entry per CDR3 protein. The sample holds under 100,000 distinct CDR3 sequences; 4.3% are singletons and the top ten take approximately 5.4%. The time point was: longitudinal time-point 3. CDR3 size: 14 residues. The germline gives CDR1 KGHDR, CDR2 SFDVKD. V shed 5 bases and J shed 5 bases, with 11 bases lying between them. This clonotype was picked up many times. Its antigen is currently unknown. The sequence came from a woman aged 60 to 75 with multiple sclerosis. Sequenced sample: PBMCs. The chain is built from TRBV24-1 and TRBJ1-4, with D unresolved. The CDR3 DNA sequence: TGTGCCACCAGTGGAGGCGGGCTAAATGAAAAACTGTTTTTT. Its translation: CATSGGGLNEKLFF.